Presented here are 18 T cell receptor beta chains from one specimen sequenced in a study of T cells in Graves' hyperthyroidism and ophthalmopathy. Researchers took RNA transcripts and amplified the TCR beta CDR3 regions from them. First-round RT-PCR of the TCR CDR3 relied on the HTBI primer set. MiXCR was run by TCRdb on the multiplex PCR reads, yielding one entry per CDR3 protein. The sample includes a few hundred thousand distinct CDR3 sequences, around 25% of them seen just once. The sample taken for sequencing was blood. All receptors derive from a man aged 50 to 60 with Graves' hyperthyroidism.

V usage is TRBV30 and J usage is TRBJ2-1; D may be TRBD2 (6 bases). The CDR3 is 15 residues long. Germline CDR1 reads GTSNPN; CDR2 reads SVGIG (reference sequence). V lost 0 bases and J lost 11, with 20 bases in between. The CDR3 region has the DNA TGTGCCTGGAGTGTATCTCGGGAGCTACCAATGAAGCAGTTCTTC. Its translation: CAWSVSRELPMKQFF.

The chain employs TRBV11-3 and TRBJ1-1; unclear D gene. This CDR3 contains 12 residues. The ends were cut back, 5 bases at V and 11 bases at J, with 15 bases in the middle. Germline V gives CDR1 SGHNT, CDR2 YENEEA. The DNA of the CDR3 is TGTGCCAGCAGCACCCACCCCCCCGAGGCTTTCTTT. This codes for CASSTHPPEAFF.

V usage is TRBV20-1 and J usage is TRBJ2-1; D is unclear. Germline V gene sequence: CDR1 DFQATT, CDR2 SNEGSKA (reference sequence). V was trimmed by 5 bases and J by 12 bases, leaving 14 bases between them. The CDR3 is 11 residues long. CDR3 DNA sequence: TGCAGTGCTTCTCGGATCCTAGGGCAGTTCTTC. The encoded protein is CSASRILGQFF.

The rearrangement joins TRBV30 to TRBJ1-1; no clear D. The V end was cut by 1 base, the J end by 0 bases, with 12 bases between. Per germline, CDR1 GTSNPN and CDR2 SVGIG (reference sequence). CDR3 length: 15 residues. CDR3 nucleotide sequence: TGTGCCTGGAGTGGGTCACAGAGCATGAACACTGAAGCTTTCTTT. Encoded protein: CAWSGSQSMNTEAFF.

This clonotype was detected ten times or more. This chain uses TRBV28 with TRBJ2-5; 8 bases are a match to TRBD2. The CDR3 sequence is 15 residues long. Looked up from germline, CDR1 is MDHEN and CDR2 is SYDVKM. V lost 6 bases to trimming and J lost 5 bases; unmatched junction nucleotides: 11. Here the CDR3 reads CASRPIFGGGETQYF. In nucleotides, the CDR3 is TGTGCCAGCAGGCCAATCTTCGGGGGGGGGGAGACCCAGTACTTC.

This clonotype was counted many times. The chain recombines TRBV12-3 or TRBV12-4 with TRBJ2-1; 9 bases fit TRBD1. V shed 7 bases, J shed 6 bases, and the junction held 7 bases outside the gene matches. The CDR3 consists of 14 residues. The CDR3 spells CASTPGQGSNEQFF. The CDR3 nucleotides are TGTGCCAGCACTCCGGGACAGGGAAGCAATGAGCAGTTCTTC.

The chain joins TRBV6-1 to TRBJ1-1, with D unresolved. Germline V lookup: CDR1 MNHNS, CDR2 SASEGT. V lost 7 bases to trimming and J lost 0 bases, with 9 bases between them. This CDR3 is 13 amino acids long. This CDR3 is CASTVSMNTEAFF. CDR3 DNA sequence: TGTGCCAGCACCGTAAGCATGAACACTGAAGCTTTCTTT.

V gene TRBV19 combines with J gene TRBJ2-1, with 7 nucleotides matching TRBD1. After removal of 10 bases from V and 5 bases from J, the junction contained 11 bases not matched to a gene. The CDR3 length is 14 residues. Germline V gene data show CDR1 as LNHDA and CDR2 as SQIVND (reference sequence). This CDR3 is CATDPSGQNNEQFF. The CDR3 bases are TGTGCCACCGACCCCTCGGGACAGAACAATGAGCAGTTCTTC.

This clonotype was detected a few times. The chain uses TRBV7-9 and TRBJ2-1; 13 bases agree with TRBD2. The CDR3 has 16 residues. Germline CDR1 and CDR2: SEHNR and FQNEAQ (reference sequence). V lost 8 bases and J lost 4; bases outside the gene matches: 8. The CDR3 sequence: CASSQGTSGKYNEQFF. The CDR3 bases are TGTGCCAGCTCACAAGGGACTAGCGGGAAATACAATGAGCAGTTCTTC.

This clonotype was found a few times. The genes are TRBV11-3 and TRBJ2-1, with D tentatively TRBD2 (5 bases). V lost 5 bases and J lost 0, with 11 bases in between. Per germline, CDR1 SGHNT and CDR2 YENEEA. The CDR3 runs to 15 residues. In DNA, the CDR3 is TGTGCCAGCAGCGCTAGCCCAGGCTCCTACAATGAGCAGTTCTTC. Its translation is CASSASPGSYNEQFF.

This clonotype has ten or more counts. CDR3 in DNA: TGTGCCACCAAGGGGACTAGCGGGACTGATACGCAGTATTTT. This codes for CATKGTSGTDTQYF. The rearrangement joins TRBV24-1 to TRBJ2-3; TRBD2 matches at 13 bases. The germline gives CDR1 KGHDR, CDR2 SFDVKD. V trimming: 8 bases; J trimming: 6 bases; junction bases outside the gene matches: 4. The CDR3 has 14 residues.

CDR3: CASSIFPEIYGYTF. CDR3 sequence (DNA): TGTGCCAGTAGTATCTTCCCGGAGATATATGGCTACACCTTC. The V call is TRBV19, the J call TRBJ1-2; D not resolved. Germline V gene sequence: CDR1 LNHDA, CDR2 SQIVND (reference sequence). This CDR3 spans 14 amino acids. Trimming took off 3 bases at V and 5 bases at J, with 13 bases between the two ends. Full variable domain (rest looked up from reference TRBV19 and TRBJ1-2): DGGITQSPKYLFRKEGQNVTLSCEQNLNHDAMYWYRQDPGQGLRLIYYSQIVNDFQKGDIAEGYSVSREKKESFPLTVTSAQKNPTAFYLCASSIFPEIYGYTFGSGTRLTVV.

The V and J genes are TRBV20-1 and TRBJ1-3, with TRBD1 identical over 7 bases. There are 13 residues in the CDR3. V lost 5 bases, J lost 14 bases, and 15 bases stayed unmatched. Germline-derived CDR1 and CDR2 are DFQATT and SNEGSKA (reference sequence). The CDR3 DNA is TGCAGTGCTTCTCATTGGGACAGAACCTCGGTATATTTT. Encoded protein: CSASHWDRTSVYF.

This clonotype was observed a handful of times. The chain joins TRBV18 to TRBJ2-1, with 9 bases matching TRBD2. The CDR3 is made up of 15 amino acids. Germline V CDR1 and CDR2: KGHSH, LQKENI. V shed 6 bases and J 8 bases; nucleotides not matched to a gene: 11. The DNA for the CDR3 is TGTGCCAGCTCTCCCAGCGGGAGGTTGATTCATGAGCAGTTCTTC. Its translation is CASSPSGRLIHEQFF.

The J gene is TRBJ2-3, the V gene TRBV7-2; 13 bases match TRBD2. The CDR3 covers 18 residues. The V segment lost 2 bases and the J segment 7 bases; nucleotides outside the gene matches: 12. The germline CDR1 and CDR2 sequences are SGHTA and FQGNSA. The CDR3 loop reads CASSLHAELAGGPNTQYF. DNA of the CDR3: TGTGCCAGCAGCTTACATGCGGAACTAGCGGGAGGGCCCAATACGCAGTATTTT.

This clonotype has just a few counts. This chain joins TRBV24-1 and TRBJ2-1; D is perhaps TRBD1 (5 bases). V lost 4 bases, J lost 7 bases, and 7 bases lay in between. The CDR3 has 12 amino acids. Germline V gene sequence: CDR1 KGHDR, CDR2 SFDVKD. CDR3 protein: CATSEPGNEQFF. In DNA, the CDR3 is TGTGCCACCAGTGAGCCAGGGAATGAGCAGTTCTTC.

The CDR3 is CASSELQGVNTEAFF. The DNA of the CDR3 is TGTGCCAGCAGTGAGCTCCAGGGGGTGAACACTGAAGCTTTCTTT. This chain links TRBV6-1 with TRBJ1-1, with TRBD1 matching over 7 bases. V shed 3 bases and J 0 bases; nucleotides not matched to a gene: 4. Germline values: CDR1 MNHNS, CDR2 SASEGT. The length of the CDR3 is 15 residues.

The chain uses TRBV20-1 and TRBJ2-7, with D possibly being TRBD1 (5 bases). Trimming left V 3 bases short and J 7 bases short, with 13 bases between. In germline, CDR1 is DFQATT, CDR2 SNEGSKA (reference sequence). This CDR3 region has 12 residues. The CDR3: CSASAQGWEQYF. CDR3 bases: TGCAGTGCTAGTGCGCAGGGATGGGAGCAGTACTTC.